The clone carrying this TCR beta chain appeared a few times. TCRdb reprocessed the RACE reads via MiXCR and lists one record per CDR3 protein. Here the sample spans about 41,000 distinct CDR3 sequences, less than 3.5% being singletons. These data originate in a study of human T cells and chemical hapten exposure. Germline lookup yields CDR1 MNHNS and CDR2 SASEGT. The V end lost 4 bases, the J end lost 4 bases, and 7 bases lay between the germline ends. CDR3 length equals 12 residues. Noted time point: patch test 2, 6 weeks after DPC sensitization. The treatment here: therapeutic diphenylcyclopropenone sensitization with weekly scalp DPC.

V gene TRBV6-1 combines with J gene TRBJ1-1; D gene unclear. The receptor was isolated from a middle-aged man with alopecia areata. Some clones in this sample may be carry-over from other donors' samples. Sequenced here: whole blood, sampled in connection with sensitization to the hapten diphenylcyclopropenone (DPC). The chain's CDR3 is CASSGMATEAFF. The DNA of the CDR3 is TGTGCCAGCAGTGGCATGGCCACTGAAGCTTTCTTT.